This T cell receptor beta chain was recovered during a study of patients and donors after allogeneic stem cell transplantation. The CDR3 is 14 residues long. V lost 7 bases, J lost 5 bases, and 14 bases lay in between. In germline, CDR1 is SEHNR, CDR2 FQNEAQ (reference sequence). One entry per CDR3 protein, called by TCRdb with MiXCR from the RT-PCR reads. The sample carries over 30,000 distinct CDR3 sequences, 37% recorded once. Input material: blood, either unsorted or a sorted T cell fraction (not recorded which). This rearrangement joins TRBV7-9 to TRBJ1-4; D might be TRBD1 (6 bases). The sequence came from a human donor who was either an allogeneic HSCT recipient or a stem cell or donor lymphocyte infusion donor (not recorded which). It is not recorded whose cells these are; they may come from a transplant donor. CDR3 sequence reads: CASNPGQKNEKLFF. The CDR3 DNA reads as TGTGCCAGCAACCCCGGACAGAAAAATGAAAAACTGTTTTTT.